The 25 T cell receptor beta chains below were found in one sample sequenced in a study of T cell repertoires in cytomegalovirus infection. TCRdb reprocessed the reads with MiXCR, giving one entry per CDR3 protein. The sample holds hundreds of thousands of distinct CDR3 sequences, roughly 31% seen once. The sample was PBMCs. These TCRs come from a human donor in good health (CMV status not recorded). Some clones in this sample may be carry-over from other donors' samples.

J is TRBJ1-2 and V is TRBV20-1, with 10 positions matching TRBD1. The CDR3 runs to 13 residues. CDR1 DFQATT and CDR2 SNEGSKA come from the germline V gene (reference sequence). Unmatched junction bases numbered 6, after V lost 1 base and J lost 10 bases. CDR3 region: CSARAKDRGDYTF. In DNA, the CDR3 is TGCAGTGCTAGAGCTAAGGACAGGGGGGACTACACCTTC.

The V gene is TRBV7-9, the J gene TRBJ2-1; perhaps TRBD1 as D (5 bases). V was cut by 5 bases and J by 0 bases, with 11 bases left in between. Germline loops: CDR1 SEHNR, CDR2 FQNEAQ (reference sequence). The CDR3 contains 15 residues. Here the CDR3 reads CASSQSDSSYNEQFF. CDR3 sequence (DNA): TGTGCCAGCAGCCAATCTGACAGCTCCTACAATGAGCAGTTCTTC.

This clonotype was recorded a few times. The V call is TRBV19, the J call TRBJ2-2; D is unclear. Germline V CDR1 and CDR2: LNHDA, SQIVND (reference sequence). The CDR3 runs 15 residues. With 3 bases removed from V and 1 base from J, the gap between germline ends came to 9 bases. The CDR3 DNA reads TGTGCCAGTAGTATCGAACCGGAGAACACCGGGGAGCTGTTTTTT. Its translation is CASSIEPENTGELFF.

The chain joins TRBV7-9 to TRBJ2-2; 8 bases agree with TRBD1. The CDR3 is made up of 16 amino acids. CDR1 is SEHNR, CDR2 FQNEAQ, per germline (reference sequence). The J segment lost 6 bases and the V segment lost 3 bases, leaving 9 bases of the junction unmatched. Written as DNA, the CDR3 is TGTGCCAGCAGCTTCCCGACAGGGGTGATCGCCGGGGAGCTGTTTTTT. Translated: CASSFPTGVIAGELFF.

This clonotype was detected many times. This rearrangement joins TRBV7-8 to TRBJ2-3; D is possibly TRBD1 (6 bases). This CDR3 contains 16 residues. Trimming removed 4 bases at V and 0 bases at J, with 14 bases between. Germline assignment: CDR1 SGHVS and CDR2 FQNEAQ. As DNA, the CDR3 is TGTGCCAGCAGCTCACCACCGACAGGAAGCACAGATACGCAGTATTTT. It specifies CASSSPPTGSTDTQYF.

This clonotype has just a few counts. The J gene is TRBJ2-2, the V gene TRBV6-6, with D unclear. The V and J ends lost 3 bases and 5 bases respectively, with 4 bases between them. Germline assignment: CDR1 MNHNY and CDR2 SVGAGI (reference sequence). The CDR3 is 12 residues long. The CDR3 DNA reads as TGTGCCAGCAGTTATGAGACCGGGGAGCTGTTTTTT. The encoded protein is CASSYETGELFF.

This clonotype has a handful of counts. Here the CDR3 reads CSADVERGGPDTQYF. CDR3 bases: TGCAGCGCCGATGTGGAGCGGGGGGGCCCAGATACGCAGTATTTT. The chain combines TRBV20-1 with TRBJ2-3; 10 positions agree with TRBD2. There are 15 residues in the CDR3. Germline values: CDR1 DFQATT, CDR2 SNEGSKA (reference sequence).

The CDR3 bases are TGTGCCAGTCAGGGCGGGGAGCTGTTTTTT. This codes for CASQGGELFF. The chain joins TRBV19 to TRBJ2-2; tentative D call: TRBD1 (5 bases). The germline V gene encodes CDR1 LNHDA and CDR2 SQIVND (reference sequence). The CDR3 loop spans 10 amino acids. V was shortened by 8 bases and J by 7 bases, with 5 bases between the two germline ends.

This clonotype was observed once. CDR3 in DNA: TGTGCCAGCAGCAGCACCTCGGGACAGCCAACCTACGAGCAGTACTTC. Translated, it gives CASSSTSGQPTYEQYF. This chain links TRBV5-6 with TRBJ2-7, with 7 bases that match TRBD1. CDR3 length: 16 amino acids. Trimming removed 4 bases from V and 2 bases from J; junction bases left unmatched: 12. Germline CDR1 SGHDT, CDR2 YYEEEE.

This clonotype has more than one count but fewer than ten. The CDR3 nucleotides are TGTGCCAGCAGATTGGACAGCGGGAACACCGGGGAGCTGTTTTTT. Residues: CASRLDSGNTGELFF. The chain links TRBV2 to TRBJ2-2, with D possibly TRBD1 on 6 matching bases. Per the germline V gene, CDR1 is SNHLY and CDR2 is FYNNEI. V lost 6 bases and J 1 base, leaving 12 bases between the germline ends. The CDR3 extends over 15 amino acids.

The chain carries TRBV20-1 and TRBJ2-3; D perhaps matches TRBD1 (5 bases). Germline lookup yields CDR1 DFQATT and CDR2 SNEGSKA (reference sequence). The CDR3 is 15 residues long. Trimming took off 0 bases at V and 2 bases at J, with 12 bases between the two ends. The CDR3 DNA sequence: TGCAGTGCTAGAGATTTTCAGGGTCTCACAGATACGCAGTATTTT. Its protein is CSARDFQGLTDTQYF.

On this clonotype itself: The junction does not match germline at one end; this may be a read error. This chain connects TRBV7-2 to TRBJ2-2; no clear D gene. Looked up from germline, CDR1 is SGHTA and CDR2 is FQGNSA. The CDR3 has 15 amino acids. DNA of the CDR3: TGTGCCAGCAGCTTAGGAGGTTTAAGCACCAGGGAGCTGTTTTTT. Translated, it gives CASSLGGLSTRELFF.

The chain is built from TRBV12-3 or TRBV12-4 and TRBJ2-1, with 12 positions matching TRBD2. The CDR3 totals 15 residues. J was trimmed by 10 bases and V by 1 base; bases with no gene match: 5. The CDR3 region has the DNA TGTGCCAGCAGTTTAGTTGGGGGACTAGCGGGCGAGCAGTTCTTC. Translating gives CASSLVGGLAGEQFF.

The chain links TRBV20-1 to TRBJ2-5, with D tentatively TRBD1 (5 bases). Germline values: CDR1 DFQATT, CDR2 SNEGSKA (reference sequence). With 6 bases removed from V and 1 base from J, the gap between germline ends came to 18 bases. This CDR3 is built from 15 residues. The CDR3 nucleotides read TGCAGTGCCGGCGAGGCGACAGTCGTCCAAGAGACCCAGTACTTC. It encodes CSAGEATVVQETQYF.

This chain connects TRBV14 to TRBJ2-7; 12 nucleotides match TRBD1. The CDR3 sequence is 15 residues long. Germline V gene data show CDR1 as SGHDN and CDR2 as FVKESK. J lost 5 bases, V lost 3 bases, and 5 bases had no gene match. In DNA, the CDR3 is TGTGCCAGCAGCCACGGGACAGGGGGCTTGGACGAGCAGTACTTC. It translates to CASSHGTGGLDEQYF.

As for this clonotype: This may come from a read error, since a much larger clone is one base off. The chain carries TRBV7-8 and TRBJ1-4; the D gene is possibly TRBD1 (5 bases). CDR1 is SGHVS and CDR2 is FQNEAQ in the germline V gene. The CDR3 has 13 residues. CDR3 residues: CAGSFEGAGELFF. CDR3 coding DNA: TGTGCCGGCAGCTTTGAAGGCGCGGGGGAACTGTTTTTT.

The chain combines TRBV6-1 with TRBJ1-1, with 8 bases matching TRBD1. The length of the CDR3 is 15 residues. The J segment lost 7 bases and the V segment lost 2 bases, leaving 9 bases of the junction unmatched. Germline CDR1 is MNHNS and CDR2 is SASEGT. Here the CDR3 reads CASSENRGKDVEAFF. CDR3 in DNA: TGTGCCAGCAGTGAAAACAGGGGGAAGGATGTTGAAGCTTTCTTT.

A few counts support this clonotype. This rearrangement joins TRBV4-1 to TRBJ1-2, with D maybe TRBD1 (5 bases). This CDR3 is 15 amino acids long. V dropped 4 bases and J dropped 4 bases, with 16 bases sitting between them. The germline V gene encodes CDR1 MGHRA and CDR2 YSYEKL. CDR3 DNA: TGCGCCAGCAGCCCAATGGGGCCCGGGGCCTATGGCTACACCTTC. Amino acid sequence: CASSPMGPGAYGYTF.

This clonotype was recorded many times. The chain has TRBV5-6 and TRBJ2-5; 9 bases match TRBD1. V lost 4 bases and J lost 4; bases outside the gene matches: 8. CDR3 length equals 15 residues. In germline, CDR1 is SGHDT, CDR2 YYEEEE. The CDR3: CASSLTTGGLETQYF. As DNA, the CDR3 is TGTGCCAGCAGCCTCACGACAGGGGGTCTAGAGACCCAGTACTTC. The variable domain in full, completed from reference TRBV5-6 and TRBJ2-5, reads DAGVTQSPTHLIKTRGQQVTLRCSPKSGHDTVSWYQQALGQGPQFIFQYYEEEERQRGNFPDRFSGHQFPNYSSELNVNALLLGDSALYLCASSLTTGGLETQYFGPGTRLLVL.

The rearrangement joins TRBV28 to TRBJ2-3, with D maybe TRBD2 (6 bases). CDR3 length equals 14 residues. Trimming cost V 2 bases and J 6 bases, with 12 bases left between them. Germline CDR1 is MDHEN and CDR2 is SYDVKM. In DNA form, the CDR3 reads TGTGCCAGCAGTTTAGGAGGGTCCAAGGATACGCAGTATTTT. Its protein product is CASSLGGSKDTQYF.

A few counts support this clonotype. The chain joins TRBV5-8 to TRBJ1-1; D is perhaps TRBD1 (5 bases). Trimming pared 2 bases from V and 0 bases from J, leaving 11 bases between. CDR1 SGHTS and CDR2 YDEGEE come from the germline V gene. The CDR3 is made up of 15 amino acids. This chain's CDR3 is CASSFGTVMNTEAFF. The CDR3 nucleotides are TGTGCCAGCAGCTTTGGGACGGTAATGAACACTGAAGCTTTCTTT.

This clonotype was seen a few times. The V and J genes are TRBV28 and TRBJ1-5, with D hard to call. Trimming cost V 2 bases and J 0 bases, with 8 bases left between them. Germline V CDR1 and CDR2: MDHEN, SYDVKM. The CDR3 length is 15 residues. CDR3 sequence: CASSLARDSNQPQHF. The CDR3 bases are TGTGCCAGCAGTTTAGCACGGGATAGCAATCAGCCCCAGCATTTT.

This clonotype was counted only a few times. This sequence joins TRBV5-6 and TRBJ1-2; TRBD1 matches at 7 bases. J lost 2 bases, V lost 1 base, and 5 bases had no gene match. The CDR3 runs 15 residues. Germline V CDR1 and CDR2: SGHDT, YYEEEE. DNA for the CDR3: TGTGCCAGCAGCTTGTTCACGGGACAGAACTATGGCTACACCTTC. Its protein product is CASSLFTGQNYGYTF.

Ten or more counts support this clonotype. The chain couples TRBV7-9 to TRBJ1-2; 7 nucleotides match TRBD1. Germline CDR1 and CDR2: SEHNR and FQNEAQ (reference sequence). This CDR3 has 15 residues. V shed 4 bases and J 2 bases; nucleotides not matched to a gene: 7. The DNA for the CDR3 is TGTGCCAGCAGCTCGTTGGGACAGCAAAACTATGGCTACACCTTC. This sequence encodes CASSSLGQQNYGYTF.

The chain couples TRBV10-2 to TRBJ1-6; D remains ambiguous. CDR3 length equals 18 residues. Germline V CDR1 and CDR2: WSHSY, SAAADI. Trimming shortened V by 6 bases and J by 0 bases, and 18 bases separated the two germline ends. CDR3 DNA: TGCGCCAGCAGAATCTCTTGGAGGAGGAGCTCCTATAATTCACCCCTCCACTTT. Its protein is CASRISWRRSSYNSPLHF.